The 18 T cell receptor beta chains given below trace back to one sample, sequenced in a study of beta chain features in type 1 diabetes. Study-wide results and caveats: Across all four CD4+ subsets, people with type 1 diabetes showed modestly shorter TCRB CDR3s.

The authors reverse transcribed all of the isolated RNA, so sequencing captured expressed TCRB transcripts. TCRdb's copy holds only in-frame clones and misses some; the assay was immunoSEQ multiplex PCR. The sample yields about 700,000 clones, roughly an eighth seen once. These TCRs' antigens remain unknown. The sample was naive CD4+ T cells from blood. The receptors derive from a man between 18 and 29 years old with type 1 diabetes.

V is TRBV30 and J is TRBJ1-1; 9 bases fit TRBD1. The CDR3 consists of 15 residues. Germline loops: CDR1 GTSNPN, CDR2 SVGIG (reference sequence). With V trimmed by 1 base and J by 1 base, 4 bases remained unmatched. The DNA for the CDR3 is TGTGCCTGGAGTGGACAGGGGGACAGGAACACTGAAGCTTTCTTT. Translated, it gives CAWSGQGDRNTEAFF.

The genes are TRBV6-1 and TRBJ1-5, with D unclear. CDR1 is MNHNS, CDR2 SASEGT, per germline. CDR3 length: 13 amino acids. The V end was cut by 5 bases, the J end by 6 bases, with 11 bases between. In DNA, the CDR3 is TGTGCCAGCAGTAGAGGAGAATCTCAGCCCCAGCATTTT. Translation: CASSRGESQPQHF.

This clone was counted between two and nine times. V gene TRBV4-1 combines with J gene TRBJ1-6, with D possibly matching TRBD1 (5 bases). The V gene's germline CDR1 is MGHRA and CDR2 YSYEKL. The CDR3 runs to 17 residues. Deletions cut 1 base from V and 5 bases from J, with 15 bases between. CDR3 amino acids: CASSQALRTDNNSPLHF. As DNA, the CDR3 is TGCGCCAGCAGCCAAGCCCTAAGGACGGACAATAATTCACCCCTCCACTTT.

This clone was found a few times. This chain links TRBV30 with TRBJ2-7, with D perhaps TRBD1 or TRBD2 (6 bases each). The germline CDR1 and CDR2 sequences are GTSNPN and SVGIG (reference sequence). The CDR3 totals 14 residues. V was cut by 4 bases and J by 5 bases, with 18 bases left in between. CDR3 residues: CAWNPAGGGHEQYF. The CDR3 DNA sequence: TGTGCCTGGAATCCCGCAGGAGGGGGGCACGAGCAGTACTTC.

The CDR3, as DNA: TGTGCCAGCAGCCGATTTACAACTAATGAAAAACTGTTTTTT. The encoded protein is CASSRFTTNEKLFF. The rearrangement uses TRBV14 and TRBJ1-4; D is undetermined. CDR3 length: 14 residues. In germline, CDR1 is SGHDN, CDR2 FVKESK. The V end lost 4 bases, the J end lost 0 bases, and 6 bases lay between the germline ends.

This clone was counted only a few times. Other DNA sequences in this specimen translate into the identical CDR3. This chain joins TRBV5-1 and TRBJ1-6; D not certain. The CDR3 contains 16 residues. Germline values: CDR1 SGHRS, CDR2 YFSETQ. Trimming stripped 1 base from V and 0 bases from J, with 8 bases between. In DNA, the CDR3 is TGCGCCAGCAGCTTGCCGGGTAGCTCCTATAATTCACCCCTCCACTTT. This codes for CASSLPGSSYNSPLHF.

This clone was found a few times. The chain joins TRBV4-1 to TRBJ2-3; D is unresolved. Germline values: CDR1 MGHRA, CDR2 YSYEKL. Trimming removed 0 bases from V and 2 bases from J, with 3 bases in between. The CDR3 totals 13 residues. The CDR3 is CASSQEPTDTQYF. As DNA, the CDR3 is TGCGCCAGCAGCCAAGAACCCACAGATACGCAGTATTTT.

This clone was detected only a few times. The CDR3 DNA sequence: TGCAGCGTTGATGCCACAGGGATGGGGAACACTGAAGCTTTCTTT. It codes for CSVDATGMGNTEAFF. The chain carries TRBV29-1 and TRBJ1-1; maybe TRBD1 (6 bases). The CDR3 sequence is 15 residues long. V was cut by 3 bases and J by 1 base, with 15 bases left in between. The V gene's germline CDR1 is SQVTM and CDR2 ANQGSEA.

On this clone itself: The same CDR3 also results from other DNA sequences found in this sample. The chain recombines TRBV7-9 with TRBJ2-4; TRBD1 agrees at 8 bases. The V gene end was trimmed by 5 bases and the J gene end by 0 bases; junction bases not matched to a gene: 6. CDR1 is SEHNR, CDR2 FQNEAQ, per germline (reference sequence). The CDR3 spans 16 residues. The DNA for the CDR3 is TGTGCCAGCAGCCTTGGACAGGGACTAGCCAAAAACATTCAGTACTTC. It specifies CASSLGQGLAKNIQYF.

The chain links TRBV18 to TRBJ1-3, with TRBD1 identical over 7 bases. Germline V gene sequence: CDR1 KGHSH, CDR2 LQKENI. J gave up 0 bases and V 3 bases, and 8 bases lay outside the gene matches. This CDR3 comprises 17 residues. CDR3 in amino acids: CASSPIRQGSSGNTIYF. CDR3 in DNA: TGTGCCAGCTCACCGATTCGACAGGGCAGCTCTGGAAACACCATATATTTT.

The chain combines TRBV2 with TRBJ2-5; D may match TRBD1 or TRBD2 (5 bases each). The CDR3 totals 13 residues. V dropped 7 bases and J dropped 3 bases, with 12 bases sitting between them. The germline CDR1 and CDR2 sequences are SNHLY and FYNNEI. In DNA, the CDR3 is TGTGCCAGCAAACGGGACCTGAAAGAGACCCAGTACTTC. This sequence encodes CASKRDLKETQYF.

This CDR3 reads CASSLTTGGYTEAFF. DNA for the CDR3: TGTGCCAGCAGCTTGACTACAGGGGGCTACACTGAAGCTTTCTTT. The genes are TRBV5-6 and TRBJ1-1; TRBD1 aligns across 9 bases. V lost 1 base and J lost 3; bases outside the gene matches: 4. The CDR3 has 15 residues. Germline V gene sequence: CDR1 SGHDT, CDR2 YYEEEE. The full variable domain, with the rest looked up from reference TRBV5-6 and TRBJ1-1, is DAGVTQSPTHLIKTRGQQVTLRCSPKSGHDTVSWYQQALGQGPQFIFQYYEEEERQRGNFPDRFSGHQFPNYSSELNVNALLLGDSALYLCASSLTTGGYTEAFFGQGTRLTVV.

V is TRBV4-1 and J is TRBJ2-5; 9 bases match TRBD1. The V gene end was trimmed by 5 bases and the J gene end by 2 bases; junction bases not matched to a gene: 6. Germline CDR1 and CDR2: MGHRA and YSYEKL. CDR3 length: 15 residues. As DNA, the CDR3 is TGCGCCAGCAGCACCAACAGGGGGCGGCAAGAGACCCAGTACTTC. It encodes CASSTNRGRQETQYF.

V and J are TRBV2 and TRBJ2-7, with 7 positions matching TRBD1. Per the germline V gene, CDR1 is SNHLY and CDR2 is FYNNEI. V was pared by 7 bases and J by 0 bases, with 9 bases of the junction left unmatched. The CDR3 contains 15 residues. The CDR3 reads CASIKGQVLSYEQYF. Written as DNA, the CDR3 is TGTGCCAGCATCAAAGGACAGGTCCTCTCCTACGAGCAGTACTTC.

This clone was observed a few times. The chain recombines TRBV5-1 with TRBJ1-6; tentative D call: TRBD1 (5 bases). CDR1 and CDR2 (germline): SGHRS, YFSETQ. The V end lost 0 bases, the J end lost 10 bases, and 8 bases lay between the germline ends. The CDR3 totals 13 residues. The CDR3 DNA reads as TGCGCCAGCAGCTTGGGGGGCGAGTCACCCCTCCACTTT. Its translation: CASSLGGESPLHF.

This clone was seen only a few times. Here the CDR3 DNA reads TGTGCCAGCAGCTTTACTAGCGGGGGACCCGTCTCTGGGGCCAACGTCCTGACTTTC. The encoded protein is CASSFTSGGPVSGANVLTF. The chain joins TRBV7-9 to TRBJ2-6; 11 nucleotides align to TRBD2. The CDR3 has 19 residues. V lost 3 bases and J lost 0; bases outside the gene matches: 7. Looked up from germline, CDR1 is SEHNR and CDR2 is FQNEAQ (reference sequence).

This sequence joins TRBV6-5 and TRBJ2-7, with a tentative D call TRBD2 (5 bases). The V gene's germline CDR1 is MNHEY and CDR2 SVGAGI. The V and J ends lost 5 bases and 7 bases respectively, with 15 bases between them. The CDR3 has 13 amino acids. The CDR3 spells CASSITSRREQYF. The CDR3 region has the DNA TGTGCCAGCAGTATAACGTCGCGGAGGGAGCAGTACTTC.

In this sample, this clone turned up a few times. V is TRBV29-1 and J is TRBJ1-6; weak D call: TRBD1 (6 bases). The CDR3 spans 13 residues. V lost 4 bases and J 12 bases, leaving 16 bases between the germline ends. The germline V gene encodes CDR1 SQVTM and CDR2 ANQGSEA. CDR3 DNA sequence: TGCAGCGTTGCCACGGGGGGCGAGGGACCCCTCCACTTT. Its translation is CSVATGGEGPLHF.